These 16 T cell receptor beta chains share one sample of origin, sequenced in a study of cytomegalovirus exposure and HLA in healthy donors. The primer mix had 60 Vbeta and 13 Jbeta primers. Assay used: immunoSEQ multiplex PCR; TCRdb lists only in-frame clones, some missing. The table has roughly 110,000 clones, over 70% seen once. Sequenced input: PBMCs. All receptors come from a woman in her thirties or forties in good health and CMV-seropositive.

The V gene is TRBV11-2, the J gene TRBJ1-2; 7 bases map to TRBD1. The junction had 6 bases not matched to a gene; V was cut back by 1 base and J by 7 bases. Germline assignment: CDR1 SGHAT and CDR2 FQNNGV. The CDR3 runs 14 residues. CDR3 residues: CASSLAQGMGGYTF. The CDR3, as DNA: TGTGCCAGCAGCTTAGCACAGGGGATGGGTGGCTACACCTTC.

J is TRBJ1-4 and V is TRBV4-1; D is unclear. The germline gives CDR1 MGHRA, CDR2 YSYEKL. The CDR3 covers 17 residues. Between the trimmed V and J ends, which lost 1 base and 4 bases, there was a span of 16 bases. The CDR3, as DNA: TGCGCCAGCAGCCAAGGTGGGTGGGCGAGAAGTAATGAAAAACTGTTTTTT. Encoded protein: CASSQGGWARSNEKLFF.

The rearrangement links TRBV30 to TRBJ2-2, with 9 bases lining up with TRBD1. The J segment lost 4 bases and the V segment lost 2 bases, leaving 2 bases of the junction unmatched. This CDR3 spans 14 amino acids. Germline loops: CDR1 GTSNPN, CDR2 SVGIG (reference sequence). This chain's CDR3 is CAWSTTGGTGELFF. The CDR3 nucleotides are TGTGCCTGGAGTACGACAGGGGGCACCGGGGAGCTGTTTTTT.

This chain links TRBV25-1 with TRBJ2-1; 7 nucleotides agree with TRBD1. There are 16 residues in the CDR3. Looked up from germline, CDR1 is MGHDK and CDR2 is SYGVNS. The V and J ends lost 3 bases and 2 bases, in that order; junction bases with no gene match: 7. The chain's CDR3 is CASSENRGYAYNEQFF. CDR3 nucleotide sequence: TGTGCCAGCAGTGAGAACAGGGGTTATGCCTACAATGAGCAGTTCTTC.

V and J are TRBV15 and TRBJ2-1, with D unclear. V was shortened by 0 bases and J by 6 bases, with 12 bases between the two germline ends. The germline CDR1 and CDR2 sequences are LNHNV and YYDKDF (reference sequence). There are 15 residues in the CDR3. Here the CDR3 DNA reads TGTGCCACCAGCAGAGATCGCCCCCGGGTCAATGAGCAGTTCTTC. Its protein is CATSRDRPRVNEQFF.

V gene TRBV7-2 combines with J gene TRBJ2-7; D possibly corresponds to TRBD2 (5 bases). The ends were cut back, 5 bases at V and 2 bases at J, with 13 bases in the middle. This CDR3 is built from 14 residues. CDR1 and CDR2 from the germline V gene are SGHTA and FQGNSA. CDR3 bases: TGTGCCAGCAGCCCGGGGTGGGGTACCTACGAGCAGTACTTC. Amino acid sequence: CASSPGWGTYEQYF.

CDR3 sequence: CASSSEAEYTGELFF. The DNA for the CDR3 is TGTGCCAGCAGCTCCGAAGCGGAGTACACCGGGGAGCTGTTTTTT. The chain carries TRBV5-6 and TRBJ2-2, with D tentatively TRBD2 (5 bases). This CDR3 comprises 15 residues. Per the germline V gene, CDR1 is SGHDT and CDR2 is YYEEEE. Between the trimmed V and J ends, which lost 3 bases and 3 bases, there was a span of 12 bases.

The chain links TRBV6-1 to TRBJ1-5; maybe TRBD1 (5 bases). Deletions cut 7 bases from V and 0 bases from J, with 7 bases between. CDR3 length equals 13 residues. Germline V gene lookup returns CDR1 MNHNS and CDR2 SASEGT. CDR3 coding DNA: TGTGCCAGCACAGGGTATAGCAATCAGCCCCAGCATTTT. Protein: CASTGYSNQPQHF.

This chain joins TRBV2 and TRBJ1-5, with 8 bases fitting TRBD1. After removal of 5 bases from V and 5 bases from J, the junction contained 8 bases not matched to a gene. Per the germline V gene, CDR1 is SNHLY and CDR2 is FYNNEI. The CDR3 is made up of 15 amino acids. The CDR3 DNA is TGTGCCAGCAGTACCGTGACAGGGGAGTATCAGCCCCAGCATTTT. It specifies CASSTVTGEYQPQHF.

V usage is TRBV11-3 and J usage is TRBJ2-3, with unresolved D. Germline loops: CDR1 SGHNT, CDR2 YENEEA. Trimming pared 4 bases from V and 2 bases from J, leaving 4 bases between. This CDR3 is built from 12 residues. The CDR3 loop is CASSSYTDTQYF. For the CDR3, the DNA is TGTGCCAGCAGCTCCTACACAGATACGCAGTATTTT.

This clone was seen just once. The rearrangement links TRBV11-2 to TRBJ2-4; 9 bases match TRBD1. Germline V CDR1 and CDR2: SGHAT, FQNNGV. V gave up 5 bases and J gave up 9 bases; unmatched junction bases: 8. The CDR3 extends over 14 amino acids. This CDR3 is CASSPGTGSGIQYF. DNA of the CDR3: TGTGCCAGCAGCCCTGGGACAGGGAGCGGCATTCAGTACTTC.

This sequence joins TRBV5-1 and TRBJ2-1, with 9 bases lining up with TRBD2. The germline CDR1 and CDR2 sequences are SGHRS and YFSETQ. V dropped 0 bases and J dropped 3; count of bases not matched to a gene: 4. The CDR3 length is 16 residues. CDR3 coding DNA: TGCGCCAGCAGCTTGGGGGATAGCGGGGGCTACAATGAGCAGTTCTTC. This gives the protein CASSLGDSGGYNEQFF.

The gene calls are TRBV14 and TRBJ2-7; 8 nucleotides align to TRBD2. Germline V gene lookup returns CDR1 SGHDN and CDR2 FVKESK. V trimming: 4 bases; J trimming: 0 bases; junction bases outside the gene matches: 11. The CDR3 extends over 17 amino acids. The CDR3 loop reads CASSRSAGLGDSYEQYF. The CDR3 nucleotides are TGTGCCAGCAGCCGATCAGCGGGACTAGGGGACTCCTACGAGCAGTACTTC.

V is TRBV18 and J is TRBJ2-1; a possible D gene is TRBD2 (6 bases). CDR3 length: 13 amino acids. The germline gives CDR1 KGHSH, CDR2 LQKENI. The germline V and J ends were trimmed by 3 bases and 8 bases, with 11 bases remaining between them. CDR3 region: CASSPLAPDEQFF. CDR3 sequence (DNA): TGTGCCAGCTCACCGCTAGCGCCCGATGAGCAGTTCTTC.

The rearrangement links TRBV5-4 to TRBJ2-1; 8 bases map to TRBD2. Germline CDR1 is SGHNT and CDR2 is YYREEE (reference sequence). The V and J ends lost 2 bases and 4 bases, in that order; junction bases with no gene match: 2. The CDR3 runs to 14 residues. The chain's CDR3 is CASSLGGGYNEQFF. The CDR3 DNA reads as TGTGCCAGCAGCTTAGGCGGGGGGTACAATGAGCAGTTCTTC.

V is TRBV7-9 and J is TRBJ2-4, with 9 bases identical to TRBD2. This CDR3 spans 17 amino acids. CDR1 and CDR2 (germline): SEHNR, FQNEAQ (reference sequence). V shed 3 bases and J 1 base; nucleotides not matched to a gene: 7. The CDR3 DNA reads TGTGCCAGCAGCTTGGCTAGCGGGGTGCCGGCCAAAAACATTCAGTACTTC. It yields the protein CASSLASGVPAKNIQYF.